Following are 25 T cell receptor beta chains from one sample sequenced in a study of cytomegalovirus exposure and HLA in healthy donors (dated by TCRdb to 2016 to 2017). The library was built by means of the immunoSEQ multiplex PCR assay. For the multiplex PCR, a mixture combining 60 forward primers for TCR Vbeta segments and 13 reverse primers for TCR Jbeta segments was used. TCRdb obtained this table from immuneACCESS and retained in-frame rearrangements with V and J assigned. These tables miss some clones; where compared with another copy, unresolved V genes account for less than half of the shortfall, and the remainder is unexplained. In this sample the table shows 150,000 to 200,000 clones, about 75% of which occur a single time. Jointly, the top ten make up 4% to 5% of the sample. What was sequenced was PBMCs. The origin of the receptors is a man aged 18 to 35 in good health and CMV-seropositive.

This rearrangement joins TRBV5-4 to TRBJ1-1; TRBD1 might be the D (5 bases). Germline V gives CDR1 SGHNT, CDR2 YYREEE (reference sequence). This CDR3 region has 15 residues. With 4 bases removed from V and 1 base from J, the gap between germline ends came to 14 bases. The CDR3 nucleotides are TGTGCCAGCAGCGCCTACAGGAATAAGAACACTGAAGCTTTCTTT. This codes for CASSAYRNKNTEAFF.

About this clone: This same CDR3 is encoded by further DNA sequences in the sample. The CDR3: CATSRDNREGGEQFF. CDR3 nucleotide sequence: TGTGCCACCAGCAGAGATAATCGGGAGGGTGGTGAGCAGTTCTTC. The V call is TRBV15, the J call TRBJ2-1; 8 bases agree with TRBD2. Germline-derived CDR1 and CDR2 are LNHNV and YYDKDF (reference sequence). The trim removed 0 bases at V and 9 bases at J, leaving 7 bases unmatched. This CDR3 is 15 amino acids long.

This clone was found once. CDR3 nucleotides: TGTGCCAGCAGTGACGGAGGCTCCTACGAGCAGTACGTC. Protein sequence: CASSDGGSYEQYV. This rearrangement joins TRBV2 to TRBJ2-7; D might be TRBD2 (5 bases). V was clipped by 3 bases and J by 0 bases, with 6 bases between them. CDR1 is SNHLY and CDR2 is FYNNEI in the germline V gene. This CDR3 spans 13 amino acids.

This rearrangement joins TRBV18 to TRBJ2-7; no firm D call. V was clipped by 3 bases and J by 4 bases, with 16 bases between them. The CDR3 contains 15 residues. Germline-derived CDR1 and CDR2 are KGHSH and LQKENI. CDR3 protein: CASSPTRSREYEQYV. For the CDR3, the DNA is TGTGCCAGCTCACCCACGAGGAGCAGAGAGTACGAGCAGTACGTC.

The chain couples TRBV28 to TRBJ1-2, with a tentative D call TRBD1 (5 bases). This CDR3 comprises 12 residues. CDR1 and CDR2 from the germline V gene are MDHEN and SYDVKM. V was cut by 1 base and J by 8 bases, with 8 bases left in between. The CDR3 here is CASSLYRLGYTF. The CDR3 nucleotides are TGTGCCAGCAGTTTATACAGGTTGGGCTACACCTTC.

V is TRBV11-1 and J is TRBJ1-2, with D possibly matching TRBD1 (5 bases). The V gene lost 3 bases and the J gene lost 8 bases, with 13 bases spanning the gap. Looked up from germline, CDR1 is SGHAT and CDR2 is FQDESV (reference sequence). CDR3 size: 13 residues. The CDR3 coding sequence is TGTGCCAGCAGCTTTGCGGGGGGTAGAGGCTACACCTTC. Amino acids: CASSFAGGRGYTF.

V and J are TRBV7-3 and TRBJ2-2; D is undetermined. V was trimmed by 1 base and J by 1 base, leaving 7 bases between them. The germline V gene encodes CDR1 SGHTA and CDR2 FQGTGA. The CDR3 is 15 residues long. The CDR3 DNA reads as TGTGCCAGCAGCTTAAACAGCTTGAACACCGGGGAGCTGTTTTTT. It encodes CASSLNSLNTGELFF.

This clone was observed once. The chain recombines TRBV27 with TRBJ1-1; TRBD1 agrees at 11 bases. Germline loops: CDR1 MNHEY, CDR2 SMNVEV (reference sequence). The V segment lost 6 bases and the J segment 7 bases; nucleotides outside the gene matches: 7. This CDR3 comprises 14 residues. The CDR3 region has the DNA TGTGCCAGCAGCCTGGGACAGGGGGAGGGTGAAGCTTTCTTT. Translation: CASSLGQGEGEAFF.

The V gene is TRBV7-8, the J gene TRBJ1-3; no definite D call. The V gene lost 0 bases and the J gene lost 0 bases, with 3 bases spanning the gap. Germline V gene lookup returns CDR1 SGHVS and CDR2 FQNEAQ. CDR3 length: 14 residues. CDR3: CASSLASSGNTIYF. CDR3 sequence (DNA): TGTGCCAGCAGCTTAGCCAGCTCTGGAAACACCATATATTTT.

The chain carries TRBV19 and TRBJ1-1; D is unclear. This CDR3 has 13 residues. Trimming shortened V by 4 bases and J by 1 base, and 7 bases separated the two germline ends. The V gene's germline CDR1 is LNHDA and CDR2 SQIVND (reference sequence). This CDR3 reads CASSNTKNTEAFF. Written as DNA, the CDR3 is TGTGCCAGTAGTAACACCAAGAACACTGAAGCTTTCTTT.

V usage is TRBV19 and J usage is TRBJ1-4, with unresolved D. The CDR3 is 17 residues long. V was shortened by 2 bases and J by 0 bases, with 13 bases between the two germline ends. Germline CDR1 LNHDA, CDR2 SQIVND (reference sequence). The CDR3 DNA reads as TGTGCCAGTAGTATAATGGGCAGGATTGCAACTAATGAAAAACTGTTTTTT. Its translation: CASSIMGRIATNEKLFF.

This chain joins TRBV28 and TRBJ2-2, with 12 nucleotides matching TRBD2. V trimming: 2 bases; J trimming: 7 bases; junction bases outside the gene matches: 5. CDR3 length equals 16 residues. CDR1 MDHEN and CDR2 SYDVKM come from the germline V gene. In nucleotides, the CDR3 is TGTGCCAGCAGTTTAGATGAGGGACTAGCGGGCGGGGAGCTGTTTTTT. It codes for CASSLDEGLAGGELFF.

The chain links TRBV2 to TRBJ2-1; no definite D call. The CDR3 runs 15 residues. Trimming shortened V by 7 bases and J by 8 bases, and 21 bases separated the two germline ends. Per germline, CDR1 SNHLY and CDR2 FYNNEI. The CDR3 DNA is TGTGCCAGCACCCTGGGTAGTAAGACTTGGGATGAGCAGTTCTTC. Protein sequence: CASTLGSKTWDEQFF.

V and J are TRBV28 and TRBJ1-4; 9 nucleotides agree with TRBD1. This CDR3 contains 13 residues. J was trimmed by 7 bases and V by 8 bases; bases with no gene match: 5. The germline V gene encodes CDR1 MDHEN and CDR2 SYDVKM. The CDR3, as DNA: TGTGCCAGCGGCGGGACAGGGCGTGAAAAACTGTTTTTT. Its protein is CASGGTGREKLFF.

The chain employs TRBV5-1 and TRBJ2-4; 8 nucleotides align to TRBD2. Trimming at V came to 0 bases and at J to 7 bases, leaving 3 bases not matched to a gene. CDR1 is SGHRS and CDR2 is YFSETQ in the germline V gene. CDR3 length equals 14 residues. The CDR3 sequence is CASSLETGGNIQYF. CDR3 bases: TGCGCCAGCAGCTTGGAAACGGGGGGGAACATTCAGTACTTC.

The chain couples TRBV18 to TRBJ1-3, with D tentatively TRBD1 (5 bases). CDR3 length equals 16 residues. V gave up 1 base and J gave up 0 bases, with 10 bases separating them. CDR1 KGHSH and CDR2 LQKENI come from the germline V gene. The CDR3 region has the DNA TGTGCCAGCTCACCACGGGGCGATAACTCTGGAAACACCATATATTTT. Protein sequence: CASSPRGDNSGNTIYF. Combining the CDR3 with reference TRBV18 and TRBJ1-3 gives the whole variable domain NAGVMQNPRHLVRRRGQEARLRCSPMKGHSHVYWYRQLPEEGLKFMVYLQKENIIDESGMPKERFSAEFPKEGPSILRIQQVVRGDSAAYFCASSPRGDNSGNTIYFGEGSWLTVV.

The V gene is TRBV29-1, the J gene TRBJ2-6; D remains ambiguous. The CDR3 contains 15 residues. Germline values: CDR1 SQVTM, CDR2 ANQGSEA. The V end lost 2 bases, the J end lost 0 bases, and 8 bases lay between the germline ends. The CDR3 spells CSVESFSSGANVLTF. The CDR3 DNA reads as TGCAGCGTTGAATCTTTTAGCTCTGGGGCCAACGTCCTGACTTTC.

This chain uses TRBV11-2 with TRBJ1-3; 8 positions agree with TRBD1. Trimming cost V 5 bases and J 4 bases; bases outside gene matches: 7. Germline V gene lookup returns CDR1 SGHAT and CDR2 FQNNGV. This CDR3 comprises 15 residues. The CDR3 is CASSPRTGSGNTIYF. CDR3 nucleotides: TGTGCCAGCAGCCCCCGGACAGGGTCCGGAAACACCATATATTTT.

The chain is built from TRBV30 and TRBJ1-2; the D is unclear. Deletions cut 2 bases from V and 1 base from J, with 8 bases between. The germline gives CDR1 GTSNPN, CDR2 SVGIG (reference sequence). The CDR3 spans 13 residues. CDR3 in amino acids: CAWSPGFNYGYTF. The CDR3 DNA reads TGTGCCTGGAGTCCGGGTTTTAACTATGGCTACACCTTC.

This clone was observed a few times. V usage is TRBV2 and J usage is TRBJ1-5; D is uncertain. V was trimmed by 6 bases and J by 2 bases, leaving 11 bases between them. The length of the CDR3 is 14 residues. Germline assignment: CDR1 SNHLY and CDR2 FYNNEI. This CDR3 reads CASRPDTGNQPQHF. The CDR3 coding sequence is TGTGCCAGCAGGCCCGACACCGGCAATCAGCCCCAGCATTTT.

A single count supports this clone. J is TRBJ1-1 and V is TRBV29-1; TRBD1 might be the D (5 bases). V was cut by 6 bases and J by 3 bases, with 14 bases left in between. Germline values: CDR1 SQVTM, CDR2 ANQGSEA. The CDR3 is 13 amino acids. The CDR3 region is CSVQVGGDTEAFF. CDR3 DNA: TGCAGCGTACAGGTTGGAGGGGACACTGAAGCTTTCTTT.

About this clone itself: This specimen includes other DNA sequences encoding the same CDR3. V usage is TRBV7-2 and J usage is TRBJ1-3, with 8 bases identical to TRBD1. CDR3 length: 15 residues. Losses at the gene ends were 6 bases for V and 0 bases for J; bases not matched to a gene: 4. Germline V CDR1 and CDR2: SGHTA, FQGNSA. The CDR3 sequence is CASSSTGGSGNTIYF. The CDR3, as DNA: TGTGCCAGCAGTTCTACAGGGGGCTCTGGAAACACCATATATTTT.

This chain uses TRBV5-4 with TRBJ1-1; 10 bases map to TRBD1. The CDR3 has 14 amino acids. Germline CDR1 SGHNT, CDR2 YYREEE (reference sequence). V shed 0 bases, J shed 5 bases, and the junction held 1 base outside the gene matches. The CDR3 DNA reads TGTGCCAGCAGCTTGGGGACAGGGGGTACTGAAGCTTTCTTT. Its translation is CASSLGTGGTEAFF.

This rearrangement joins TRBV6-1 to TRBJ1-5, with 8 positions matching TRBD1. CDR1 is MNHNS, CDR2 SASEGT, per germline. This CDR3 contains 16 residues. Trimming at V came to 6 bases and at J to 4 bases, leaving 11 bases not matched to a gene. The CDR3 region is CASSELRGPANQPQHF. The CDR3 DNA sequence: TGTGCCAGCAGCGAACTCAGGGGGCCGGCTAATCAGCCCCAGCATTTT.

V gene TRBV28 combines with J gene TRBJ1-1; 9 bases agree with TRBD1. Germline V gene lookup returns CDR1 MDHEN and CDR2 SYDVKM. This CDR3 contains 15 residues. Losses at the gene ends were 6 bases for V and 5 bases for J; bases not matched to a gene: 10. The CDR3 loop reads CASRPRDRDRTEAFF. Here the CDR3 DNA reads TGTGCCAGCAGGCCCCGGGACAGGGATCGTACTGAAGCTTTCTTT.